Listed here is a single T cell receptor beta chain. The germline gives CDR1 MDHEN, CDR2 SYDVKM. This CDR3 spans 14 amino acids. J gave up 8 bases and V 6 bases, and 10 bases lay outside the gene matches. This sample was included in a study of blood T cell repertoires in COVID-19. Study summary: COVID-19 samples, acute and convalescent, were from the United States, Italy and Spain.

Authors' analysis steps: By means of reference gene primer amplification, nucleated cell counts were estimated. Some clones are missing from TCRdb's copy, which holds only in-frame ones; the method was immunoSEQ multiplex PCR. V, J and clone size derive from that table, while D and trimming were established from the DNA sequence. The sample has 180,000 or so clones, 85% seen once. The chain has TRBV28 and TRBJ1-5; 7 nucleotides match TRBD1. This sequence originates from a woman aged 60-70 years with acute or convalescent COVID-19. Sequenced material: peripheral blood. CDR3 DNA: TGTGCCAGCAGCCCACCACAGGGGCTGAAGCCCCAGCATTTT. Translation: CASSPPQGLKPQHF.